The present TCR beta chain was sequenced within a study of shared clonotypes between healthy human individuals. V shed 1 base and J shed 2 bases, with 12 bases lying between them. This CDR3 has 16 amino acids. CDR1 is SGHVS and CDR2 is FQNEAQ in the germline V gene. Original handling: Owing to the provision of junction-only sequences devoid of quality scores by immunoSEQ, filtering differed. Sequencing was performed with immunoSEQ multiplex PCR; in TCRdb, only in-frame clones are kept and a portion is missing. V and J calls and clone size are given by that table; D and trimming were obtained from the DNA. The table records 760,000 or so clones, approximately 96% of them present only once. The naive CD8 fraction comprised CD45RO-negative cells positively selected for CCR7 and excluded terminally differentiated effector memory CD45RA+ cells. All donors qualified as healthy HIV-negative adults and had experienced no recent acute infections or vaccinations.

The receptor comes from a man aged 30 to 39 in good health. This chain connects TRBV7-8 to TRBJ2-1; TRBD1 might be the D (5 bases). The sequencing sample was made of naive CD8+ T cells sorted from blood. CDR3 in DNA: TGTGCCAGCAGCTTAGGATACAAGGGGACCTACAATGAGCAGTTCTTC. The encoded protein is CASSLGYKGTYNEQFF.